This T cell receptor beta chain stems from a study of graft-versus-host responses after intestinal transplantation. Study-level results: Association was observed between peak circulating GvH clone levels and early post-transplant HvG declines.

Points on this clone: Its antigen is not identified.

V gave up 4 bases and J gave up 8 bases; unmatched junction bases: 6. Looked up from germline, CDR1 is SGDLS and CDR2 is YYNGEE. CDR3 size: 15 residues. To release intraepithelial and lamina propria lymphocytes, the graft tissue was processed. TCRdb's table, derived via immunoSEQ multiplex PCR, lists solely in-frame clones and lacks some. The sample lists about 4,500 clones, around three quarters seen once, with roughly 15% in the top ten. Sequenced here: ileum tissue, sampled roughly 330 days after intestinal transplantation. The chain has TRBV9 and TRBJ2-1, with 13 bases lining up with TRBD2. The TCR sequence derives from a human patient who received an intestinal transplant, so some T cells may come from the graft donor. CDR3 region: CASSPGLAGVYEQFF. The CDR3 DNA reads TGTGCCAGCAGCCCAGGACTAGCGGGAGTCTATGAGCAGTTCTTC.